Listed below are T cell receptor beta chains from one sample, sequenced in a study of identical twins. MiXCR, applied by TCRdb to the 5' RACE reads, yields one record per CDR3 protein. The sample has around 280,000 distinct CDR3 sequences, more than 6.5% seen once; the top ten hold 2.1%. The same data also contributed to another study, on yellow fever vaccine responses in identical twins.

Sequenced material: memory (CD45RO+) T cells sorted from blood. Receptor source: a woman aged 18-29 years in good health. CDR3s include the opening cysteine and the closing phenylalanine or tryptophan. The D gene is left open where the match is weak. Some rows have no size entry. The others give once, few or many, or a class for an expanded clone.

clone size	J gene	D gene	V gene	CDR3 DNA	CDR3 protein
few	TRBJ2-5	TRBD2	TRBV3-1	TGTGCCAGCAGCCAAGACCGGCGGGGGGGGGTTGGGGAGACCCAGTACTTC	CASSQDRRGGVGETQYF
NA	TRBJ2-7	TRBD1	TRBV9	TGTGCCAGCAGCGCCTCGGCCGGGACAGGGGTTTCCTACGAGCAGTACTTC	CASSASAGTGVSYEQYF
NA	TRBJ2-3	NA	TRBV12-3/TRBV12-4	TGTGCCAGCGCCCCCTACGGGAGTGGGGGAAATACGCAGTATTTT	CASAPYGSGGNTQYF
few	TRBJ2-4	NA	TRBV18	TGTGCCAGCTCACCTGTGGCAGGGTCAGGAAACATTCAGTACTTC	CASSPVAGSGNIQYF
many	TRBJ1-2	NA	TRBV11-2	TGTGCCAGCAGCTCTACCAGTACGGGGGTCTATGGCTACACCTTC	CASSSTSTGVYGYTF
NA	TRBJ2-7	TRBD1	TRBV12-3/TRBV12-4	TGTGCCAGCAGTACCCGGACAGGGGGCTACGAGCAGTACTTC	CASSTRTGGYEQYF
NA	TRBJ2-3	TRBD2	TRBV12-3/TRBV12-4	TGTGCCAGCAGTTCCGGGACTAGCGGGAAAGATACGCAGTATTTT	CASSSGTSGKDTQYF
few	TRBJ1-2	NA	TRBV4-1	TGCGCCAGCAGCCATCCCAGGGAGGGTTATGGCTACACCTTC	CASSHPREGYGYTF
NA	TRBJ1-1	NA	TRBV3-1	TGTGCCAGCAGCCCGTTACAGGTGAACACTGAAGTTTTCTTT	CASSPLQVNTEVFF
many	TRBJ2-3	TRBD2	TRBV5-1	TGCGCCAGCAGCTTCGGAGCGGGAGGGTTAACAGATACGCAGTATTTT	CASSFGAGGLTDTQYF
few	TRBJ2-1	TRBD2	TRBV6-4	TGTGCCAGCAGTGGGACTAGAGGGAGGGGTGAGCAGTTCTTC	CASSGTRGRGEQFF
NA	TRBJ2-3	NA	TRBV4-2	TGTGCCAGCAGCGGGAGGGGGAAGGAGGATACGCAGTATTTT	CASSGRGKEDTQYF
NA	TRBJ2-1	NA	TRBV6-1	TGTGCCAGCAGTGATGCCGGGTCGGGCGACAATGAGCAGTTCTTC	CASSDAGSGDNEQFF
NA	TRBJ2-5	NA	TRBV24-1	TGTGCCACCAGTGATGGGACACTGGCTAAGGAGACCCAGTACTTC	CATSDGTLAKETQYF
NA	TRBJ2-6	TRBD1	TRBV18	TGTGCCAGCTCCCGTGGGACAGGGGAAATCTCTGGGGCCAACGTCCTGACTTTC	CASSRGTGEISGANVLTF
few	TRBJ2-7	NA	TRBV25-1	TGTGCCAGCAGTTTCTCAAGCTCCTACGAGCAGTACTTC	CASSFSSSYEQYF
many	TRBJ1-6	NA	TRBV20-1	TGCAGTGCTAGGGGTCACCTAGATAATTCACCCCTCCACTTT	CSARGHLDNSPLHF
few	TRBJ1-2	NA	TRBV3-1	TGTGCCAGCAGCCAAGGTGGGATCGGCTACACCTTC	CASSQGGIGYTF
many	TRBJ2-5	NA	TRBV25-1	TGTGCCAGCAGTGAATACCATAAGGAGACCCAGTACTTC	CASSEYHKETQYF
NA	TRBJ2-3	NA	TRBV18	TGTGCCAGCTCACCGCCAATTGCAACAGATACGCAGTATTTT	CASSPPIATDTQYF
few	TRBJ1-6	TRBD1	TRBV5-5	TGTGCCAGCAGCTTGGAGCCGGGACAGGGGAATTCACCCCTCCACTTT	CASSLEPGQGNSPLHF
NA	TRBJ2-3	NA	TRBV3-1	TGTGCCAGCAGCCAAGATCACGGGTCGACGCAGTATTTT	CASSQDHGSTQYF
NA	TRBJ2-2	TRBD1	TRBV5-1	TGCGCCAGCAGCTTGGGAAGGGGGCATACCGGGGAGCTGTTTTTT	CASSLGRGHTGELFF
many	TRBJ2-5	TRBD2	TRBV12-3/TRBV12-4	TGTGCCAGCAGTTTACAACTAGCGGGGGAGACCCAGTACTTC	CASSLQLAGETQYF
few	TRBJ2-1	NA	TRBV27	TGTGCCAGCAGTGCTCGATGGGCCGCCGTCCGCAATGAGCAGTTCTTC	CASSARWAAVRNEQFF
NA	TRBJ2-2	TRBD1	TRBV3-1	TGTGCCAGCTGTCGGGGGACAGGGGAGACCGGGGAGCTGTTTTTT	CASCRGTGETGELFF
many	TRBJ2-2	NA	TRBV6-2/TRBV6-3	TGTGCCAGCAGTTCAGTGGCCCAGGACACCGGGGAGCTGTTTTTT	CASSSVAQDTGELFF
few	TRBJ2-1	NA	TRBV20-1	TGCAGTGCTAGAGATCTGGGGGGAAGGGAGTTCTTC	CSARDLGGREFF
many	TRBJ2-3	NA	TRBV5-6	TGTGCCAGCAGCTTGACTCGCGCCGGCACAGATACGCAGTATTTT	CASSLTRAGTDTQYF
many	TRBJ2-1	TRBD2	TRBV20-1	TGCAGTGCTAGAGGGCTAGCGGGGGTAAAGCCTAATGAGCAGTTCTTC	CSARGLAGVKPNEQFF
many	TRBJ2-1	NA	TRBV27	TGTGCCAGCAGTCCCCTCACTAATGAGCAGTTCTTC	CASSPLTNEQFF
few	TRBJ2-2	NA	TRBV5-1	TGCGCCAGCAGCTTGTTCGGCAGGAACACCGGGGAGCTGTTTTTT	CASSLFGRNTGELFF
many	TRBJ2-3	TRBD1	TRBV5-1	TGCGCCAGCAGCCAAGACAGGGGGCGGACAGATACGCAGTATTTT	CASSQDRGRTDTQYF
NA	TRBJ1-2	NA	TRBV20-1	TGCAGTGCCGCGCCTGGGAGTGGGAGAGAGGGCTACACCTTC	CSAAPGSGREGYTF
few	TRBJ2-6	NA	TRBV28	TGTGCCAGCAGTCCCGGGGCCTCTGGGGCCAACGTCCTGACTTTC	CASSPGASGANVLTF
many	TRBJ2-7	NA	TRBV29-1	TGCAGCGTTGAAGTTCAGGGGAGCTCCTACGAGCAGTACTTC	CSVEVQGSSYEQYF
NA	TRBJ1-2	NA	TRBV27	TGTGCCAGCAGCCTCATGGGCCAGGGGATAAGTGGCTACACCTTC	CASSLMGQGISGYTF
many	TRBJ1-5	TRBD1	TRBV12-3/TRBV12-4	TGTGCCAGCAGCCACAGGGGTGATCAGCCCCAGCATTTT	CASSHRGDQPQHF
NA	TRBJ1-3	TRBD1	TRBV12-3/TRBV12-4	TGTGCCAGCAGTTTAATCACAGGGGGTGCGGGAAACACCATATATTTT	CASSLITGGAGNTIYF
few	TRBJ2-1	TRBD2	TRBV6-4	TGTGCCAGCAGTGACTTGGCGGGGGGTGGCAATGAGCAGTTCTTC	CASSDLAGGGNEQFF
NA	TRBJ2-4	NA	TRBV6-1	TGTGCCAGCAGTGCGCTGGGTGGGGACGACATTCAGTACTTC	CASSALGGDDIQYF
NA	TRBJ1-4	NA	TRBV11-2	TGTGCCAGCAGCTTATCAGGGAATGAAAAACTGTTTTTT	CASSLSGNEKLFF
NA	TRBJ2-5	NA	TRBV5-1	TGCGCCAGCAGCTTGGGGACCCCTGGGGAGACCCAGTACTTC	CASSLGTPGETQYF
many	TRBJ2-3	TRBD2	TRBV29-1	TGCAGCGCCCTGGGACTAGCGGGAGCTGATACGCAGTATTTT	CSALGLAGADTQYF
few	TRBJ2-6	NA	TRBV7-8	TGTGCCAGCGGTGCCGGTGTACAGAACTCTGGGGCCAACGTCCTGACTTTC	CASGAGVQNSGANVLTF
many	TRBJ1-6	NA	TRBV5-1	TGCGCCAGCAGCTTGGCGGGTGATCTTTATAATTCACCCCTCCACTTT	CASSLAGDLYNSPLHF
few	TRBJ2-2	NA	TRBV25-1	TGTGCCAGTCGTCCGGGACAAAACACCGGGGAGCTGTTTTTT	CASRPGQNTGELFF
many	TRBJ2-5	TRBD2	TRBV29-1	TGCAGCGGGGGACTAGCGGGGGGGCGGGAGACCCAGTACTTC	CSGGLAGGRETQYF